A single sample is the source of the 10 T cell receptor beta chains below, sequenced in a study of cytomegalovirus exposure and HLA in healthy donors (dated by TCRdb to about 2017). Libraries were built with the immunoSEQ multiplex PCR assay. For the multiplex PCR, a mixture combining 60 forward primers for TCR Vbeta segments and 13 reverse primers for TCR Jbeta segments was used. The immuneACCESS repertoire file appears here via TCRdb, limited to in-frame rearrangements. These files lack a portion of the clones; in checked studies, under half of the deficit traces to unresolved V genes, and the cause of the others is not known. Here the sample has 110,000 to 150,000 clones; roughly 74% occur a single time. 2% to 3% of the sample is held by the ten biggest clonotypes. Sample: PBMCs. These receptors were taken from a woman aged 18-35 years in good health and CMV-seropositive.

The rearrangement links TRBV25-1 to TRBJ2-7; 7 bases map to TRBD2. Trimming took 5 bases from V and 2 from J; bases not matched to a gene: 6. The CDR3 spans 14 residues. Germline CDR1 is MGHDK and CDR2 is SYGVNS. The CDR3, as DNA: TGTGCCAGCAGTTCCCGTGGGGGGGCCTACGAGCAGTACTTC. Translation gives CASSSRGGAYEQYF.

This chain connects TRBV9 to TRBJ1-2, with D possibly TRBD1 on 6 matching bases. Germline CDR1 and CDR2: SGDLS and YYNGEE. This CDR3 is 16 amino acids long. Trimming took 0 bases from V and 0 from J, leaving 12 bases between them. The CDR3, as DNA: TGTGCCAGCAGCGTAGGAGGACAGCCGACTAACTATGGCTACACCTTC. It encodes CASSVGGQPTNYGYTF. Full variable domain (outside the CDR3, taken from reference TRBV9 and TRBJ1-2): DSGVTQTPKHLITATGQRVTLRCSPRSGDLSVYWYQQSLDQGLQFLIQYYNGEERAKGNILERFSAQQFPDLHSELNLSSLELGDSALYFCASSVGGQPTNYGYTFGSGTRLTVV.

The V and J genes are TRBV7-8 and TRBJ1-4; D not certain. The CDR3 is 14 residues long. The germline CDR1 and CDR2 sequences are SGHVS and FQNEAQ. With 5 bases removed from V and 5 bases from J, the gap between germline ends came to 12 bases. The CDR3 spells CASSGRGTNEKLFF. The CDR3 nucleotides read TGTGCCAGCAGCGGGCGGGGAACCAATGAAAAACTGTTTTTT.

The rearrangement uses TRBV9 and TRBJ2-2, with TRBD2 identical over 11 bases. The trim removed 4 bases at V and 5 bases at J, leaving 10 bases unmatched. This CDR3 spans 17 amino acids. CDR1 is SGDLS and CDR2 is YYNGEE in the germline V gene. CDR3 sequence reads: CASSPLSGGARTGELFF. In DNA, the CDR3 is TGTGCCAGCAGCCCACTTAGCGGGGGGGCCCGGACCGGGGAGCTGTTTTTT.

The chain combines TRBV7-8 with TRBJ1-1; possible D gene TRBD1, 6 bases. Germline CDR1 and CDR2: SGHVS and FQNEAQ. Trimming stripped 1 base from V and 8 bases from J, with 11 bases between. CDR3 length: 13 residues. The CDR3 region is CASSLERGTEAFF. CDR3 bases: TGTGCCAGCAGCTTAGAAAGGGGGACCGAAGCTTTCTTT. The full variable domain, rest sourced from reference TRBV7-8 and TRBJ1-1, is GAGVSQSPRYKVAKRGQDVALRCDPISGHVSLFWYQQALGQGPEFLTYFQNEAQLDKSGLPSDRFFAERPEGSVSTLKIQRTQQEDSAVYLCASSLERGTEAFFGQGTRLTVV.

CDR3 residues: CASSAGGLNYEQYF. The CDR3 DNA follows: TGTGCCAGCTCGGCGGGGGGCTTGAACTACGAGCAGTACTTC. V usage is TRBV6-5 and J usage is TRBJ2-7, with 8 bases aligning to TRBD2. Germline CDR1 and CDR2: MNHEY and SVGAGI. The CDR3 runs to 14 residues. Germline trimming cut 8 bases from V and 3 bases from J; bases unmatched to any gene: 9.

V gene TRBV28 combines with J gene TRBJ1-1, with unresolved D. The ends were cut back, 5 bases at V and 6 bases at J, with 10 bases in the middle. Germline loops: CDR1 MDHEN, CDR2 SYDVKM. The CDR3 has 12 residues. The CDR3 DNA is TGTGCCAGCAGTCTGGCCGGGTCTGAAGCTTTCTTT. Translation gives CASSLAGSEAFF. Full variable domain (missing parts from reference TRBV28 and TRBJ1-1): DVKVTQSSRYLVKRTGEKVFLECVQDMDHENMFWYRQDPGLGLRLIYFSYDVKMKEKGDIPEGYSVSREKKERFSLILESASTNQTSMYLCASSLAGSEAFFGQGTRLTVV.

The V gene is TRBV10-1, the J gene TRBJ1-4; 8 bases are shared with TRBD1. Germline CDR1 is WNHNN and CDR2 is SYGVQD (reference sequence). J lost 8 bases, V lost 6 bases, and 8 bases had no gene match. This CDR3 has 14 amino acids. The CDR3: CASSDRGTGEKLFF. The CDR3 bases are TGCGCCAGCAGCGACCGCGGGACAGGCGAAAAACTGTTTTTT.

In DNA form, the CDR3 reads TGTGCCAGCAGTGAAAGCGTCGATCAGCCCCAGCATTTT. Protein sequence: CASSESVDQPQHF. The V call is TRBV6-1, the J call TRBJ1-5; the D is unclear. V lost 2 bases, J lost 5 bases, and 7 bases lay in between. The germline V gene encodes CDR1 MNHNS and CDR2 SASEGT. This CDR3 has 13 residues.

The chain employs TRBV10-3 and TRBJ2-7; 12 nucleotides match TRBD2. Trimming took 6 bases from V and 4 from J; bases not matched to a gene: 4. CDR1 is ENHRY and CDR2 is SYGVKD in the germline V gene. There are 14 residues in the CDR3. The CDR3 region is CAISETSGGYEQYF. As DNA, the CDR3 is TGTGCCATCAGCGAGACTAGCGGGGGATACGAGCAGTACTTC.